Listed here are 29 T cell receptor beta chains from one sample, sequenced in a study of beta chain features in type 1 diabetes. Expressed TCRB transcripts were sequenced because the entire RNA isolate underwent reverse transcription. Assay used: immunoSEQ multiplex PCR; TCRdb lists only in-frame clones, some missing. The repertoire holds approximately 170,000 clones, with approximately 9.1% as singletons. Input material: central memory CD4+ T cells from blood. The receptor set was obtained from a woman younger than 35 in good health.

This clone has a handful of counts. This chain links TRBV5-1 with TRBJ2-2; D might be TRBD1 (6 bases). This CDR3 has 14 amino acids. Trimming removed 2 bases from V and 1 base from J, with 6 bases in between. Germline V gene sequence: CDR1 SGHRS, CDR2 YFSETQ. The CDR3 DNA is TGCGCCAGCAGCTTACAGGGGAACACCGGGGAGCTGTTTTTT. Its protein product is CASSLQGNTGELFF.

The V gene is TRBV4-2, the J gene TRBJ2-3, with 9 bases that match TRBD2. This CDR3 is built from 16 residues. V shed 4 bases and J 5 bases; nucleotides not matched to a gene: 10. Germline assignment: CDR1 LGHNA and CDR2 YNFKEQ. The chain's CDR3 is CASSLGRGLAGDTQYF. The CDR3 bases are TGTGCCAGCAGCCTTGGTAGGGGACTAGCAGGAGATACGCAGTATTTT.

This chain joins TRBV5-1 and TRBJ2-5; no clear D. Trimming stripped 0 bases from V and 0 bases from J, with 9 bases between. There are 15 residues in the CDR3. Germline CDR1 and CDR2: SGHRS and YFSETQ. Written as DNA, the CDR3 is TGCGCCAGCAGCTTGGCGACACCCGACCAAGAGACCCAGTACTTC. Protein sequence: CASSLATPDQETQYF.

In its sample, this clone was seen a few times. This chain joins TRBV14 and TRBJ1-4, with D uncertain. The CDR3 totals 15 residues. V shed 4 bases and J shed 5 bases, with 14 bases lying between them. Looked up from germline, CDR1 is SGHDN and CDR2 is FVKESK. CDR3 loop: CASSRPGALNEKLFF. In DNA, the CDR3 is TGTGCCAGCAGCCGTCCCGGAGCCCTAAATGAAAAACTGTTTTTT.

This clone occurred a few times. The J gene is TRBJ2-2, the V gene TRBV6-5, with TRBD1 matching over 9 bases. The CDR3 spans 14 residues. Per germline, CDR1 MNHEY and CDR2 SVGAGI. V trimming: 6 bases; J trimming: 6 bases; junction bases outside the gene matches: 5. This CDR3 reads CASRGTGKPGELFF. The CDR3 DNA is TGTGCCAGCAGAGGGACAGGGAAACCCGGGGAGCTGTTTTTT.

This clone has just a few counts. The J gene is TRBJ1-5, the V gene TRBV4-2, with 7 bases matching TRBD1. The CDR3 has 14 amino acids. Germline-derived CDR1 and CDR2 are LGHNA and YNFKEQ. The J segment lost 6 bases and the V segment lost 4 bases, leaving 6 bases of the junction unmatched. The CDR3 DNA follows: TGTGCCAGCAGCCCAGGACAGGCAGCTCAGCCCCAGCATTTT. Residues: CASSPGQAAQPQHF.

This clone was counted between two and nine times. V gene TRBV6-5 combines with J gene TRBJ2-7; tentatively, D is TRBD1 (6 bases). The ends were cut back, 0 bases at V and 5 bases at J, with 14 bases in the middle. Germline CDR1 is MNHEY and CDR2 is SVGAGI. This CDR3 has 15 residues. The CDR3 sequence is CASSYSNRVNNEQYF. CDR3 DNA: TGTGCCAGCAGTTACTCGAACAGGGTCAACAACGAGCAGTACTTC.

This clone has more than one count but fewer than ten. This sequence joins TRBV27 and TRBJ2-7; 11 positions match TRBD2. This CDR3 spans 18 amino acids. The V gene's germline CDR1 is MNHEY and CDR2 SMNVEV (reference sequence). The V gene end was trimmed by 4 bases and the J gene end by 5 bases; junction bases not matched to a gene: 16. Here the CDR3 reads CASSSRALGLAAGDEQYF. The CDR3 nucleotides are TGTGCCAGCAGTTCACGAGCCTTGGGACTAGCGGCAGGCGACGAGCAGTACTTC.

This clone was counted ten times or more. The chain employs TRBV5-1 and TRBJ1-4; perhaps TRBD1 as D (5 bases). Trimming shortened V by 4 bases and J by 5 bases, and 18 bases separated the two germline ends. Germline CDR1 is SGHRS and CDR2 is YFSETQ. This CDR3 comprises 16 residues. CDR3 sequence reads: CASSPGDSGFNEKLFF. Here the CDR3 DNA reads TGCGCCAGCAGCCCCGGGGACTCAGGATTCAATGAAAAACTGTTTTTT.

This clone was seen a handful of times. The chain is built from TRBV19 and TRBJ1-5; TRBD1 is a possible D gene (6 bases). The CDR3 consists of 15 residues. V was trimmed by 1 base and J by 10 bases, leaving 17 bases between them. In germline, CDR1 is LNHDA, CDR2 SQIVND (reference sequence). CDR3 in amino acids: CASSIGVDRPAPQHF. The CDR3 nucleotides read TGTGCCAGTAGTATAGGAGTTGACAGGCCGGCTCCCCAGCATTTT.

This clone appeared a few times. V gene TRBV30 combines with J gene TRBJ2-5; TRBD2 matches 7 bases. CDR1 is GTSNPN, CDR2 SVGIG, per germline (reference sequence). V trimming: 5 bases; J trimming: 1 base; junction bases outside the gene matches: 7. The CDR3 extends over 14 amino acids. The chain's CDR3 is CAWSGGSGQETQYF. The CDR3 region has the DNA TGTGCCTGGTCCGGCGGGAGCGGCCAAGAGACCCAGTACTTC.

The chain couples TRBV19 to TRBJ1-1, with 9 bases that match TRBD1. The CDR3 runs 13 residues. The germline gives CDR1 LNHDA, CDR2 SQIVND (reference sequence). The V gene end was trimmed by 6 bases and the J gene end by 6 bases; junction bases not matched to a gene: 5. The CDR3 DNA reads as TGTGCCAGTAGACTCGACAGGGGGTCTGAAGCTTTCTTT. Translation gives CASRLDRGSEAFF.

V and J are TRBV15 and TRBJ1-2; D possibly corresponds to TRBD1 (5 bases). The V end was cut by 0 bases, the J end by 6 bases, with 14 bases between. Germline V lookup: CDR1 LNHNV, CDR2 YYDKDF (reference sequence). The CDR3 has 15 residues. This CDR3 reads CATSRDLSKGNGYTF. CDR3 in DNA: TGTGCCACCAGCAGAGATCTATCGAAGGGGAATGGCTACACCTTC.

This clone was picked up a small number of times. The rearrangement joins TRBV18 to TRBJ1-2; no reliable D call. CDR1 and CDR2 from the germline V gene are KGHSH and LQKENI. Trimming stripped 2 bases from V and 4 bases from J, with 11 bases between. The CDR3 runs to 14 residues. The CDR3 bases are TGTGCCAGCTCACCAGGCGGGGAAAGCTATGGCTACACCTTC. Its translation: CASSPGGESYGYTF. Full variable domain (rest looked up from reference TRBV18 and TRBJ1-2): NAGVMQNPRHLVRRRGQEARLRCSPMKGHSHVYWYRQLPEEGLKFMVYLQKENIIDESGMPKERFSAEFPKEGPSILRIQQVVRGDSAAYFCASSPGGESYGYTFGSGTRLTVV.

The chain employs TRBV27 and TRBJ1-6; D perhaps matches TRBD1 (5 bases). CDR1 is MNHEY and CDR2 is SMNVEV in the germline V gene (reference sequence). Between the trimmed V and J ends, which lost 10 bases and 3 bases, there was a span of 19 bases. The CDR3 loop spans 16 amino acids. CDR3 nucleotide sequence: TGTGCCACTCAGCCCAGGGTCACAGTCTATAATTCACCCCTCCACTTT. Translating it yields CATQPRVTVYNSPLHF.

V usage is TRBV2 and J usage is TRBJ2-2; tentatively, D is TRBD1 (6 bases). CDR3 length equals 13 residues. Germline V gene lookup returns CDR1 SNHLY and CDR2 FYNNEI. V lost 5 bases and J lost 5, with 9 bases in between. CDR3 region: CASSRQGTGELFF. The CDR3 nucleotides are TGTGCCAGCAGTCGTCAGGGGACCGGGGAGCTGTTTTTT. Filled out from reference TRBV2 and TRBJ2-2, the complete variable domain reads EPEVTQTPSHQVTQMGQEVILRCVPISNHLYFYWYRQILGQKVEFLVSFYNNEISEKSEIFDDQFSVERPDGSNFTLKIRSTKLEDSAMYFCASSRQGTGELFFGEGSRLTVL.

The V and J genes are TRBV29-1 and TRBJ2-5; D remains unclear. This CDR3 comprises 11 residues. Germline V gene lookup returns CDR1 SQVTM and CDR2 ANQGSEA. V was pared by 7 bases and J by 5 bases, with 11 bases between. The CDR3 coding sequence is TGCAGCGCGGGTAATGGCGAGACCCAGTACTTC. It encodes CSAGNGETQYF.

This chain links TRBV19 with TRBJ1-5; 8 positions match TRBD1. The germline V gene has CDR1 LNHDA and CDR2 SQIVND (reference sequence). The CDR3 spans 15 residues. Trimming removed 6 bases from V and 3 bases from J; junction bases left unmatched: 7. The CDR3: CASSPGQGPNQPQHF. As DNA, the CDR3 is TGTGCCAGTAGCCCCGGACAGGGACCCAATCAGCCCCAGCATTTT.

This chain connects TRBV7-8 to TRBJ2-7; 7 bases match TRBD2. The CDR3 runs to 18 residues. Germline V lookup: CDR1 SGHVS, CDR2 FQNEAQ. The V gene end was trimmed by 1 base and the J gene end by 1 base; junction bases not matched to a gene: 13. CDR3 amino acids: CASSLVPSAGANSYEQYF. The CDR3 DNA is TGTGCCAGCAGCTTAGTACCCTCTGCGGGAGCCAATTCCTACGAGCAGTACTTC.

The rearrangement uses TRBV7-2 and TRBJ1-3, with no clear D. V was trimmed by 5 bases and J by 3 bases, leaving 11 bases between them. The length of the CDR3 is 14 residues. The V gene's germline CDR1 is SGHTA and CDR2 FQGNSA. DNA of the CDR3: TGTGCCAGCAGCCTACTTAAAAATGGAAACACCATATATTTT. Its protein is CASSLLKNGNTIYF. Combining the CDR3 with reference TRBV7-2 and TRBJ1-3 gives the whole variable domain GAGVSQSPSNKVTEKGKDVELRCDPISGHTALYWYRQSLGQGLEFLIYFQGNSAPDKSGLPSDRFSAERTGGSVSTLTIQRTQQEDSAVYLCASSLLKNGNTIYFGEGSWLTVV.

The chain is built from TRBV7-2 and TRBJ1-2; TRBD1 might be the D (5 bases). The CDR3 totals 15 residues. V was cut by 1 base and J by 4 bases, with 13 bases left in between. CDR1 and CDR2 from the germline V gene are SGHTA and FQGNSA. The CDR3 nucleotides read TGTGCCAGCAGCTTAGGAATTCAGGGAAGCTATGGCTACACCTTC. It translates to CASSLGIQGSYGYTF.

This clone was seen a few times. This chain uses TRBV15 with TRBJ1-5; 9 nucleotides agree with TRBD1. Trimming cost V 0 bases and J 4 bases; bases outside gene matches: 4. The CDR3 length is 16 residues. Germline V CDR1 and CDR2: LNHNV, YYDKDF (reference sequence). CDR3 nucleotides: TGTGCCACCAGCAGAGATGGACAGGGGAGGAATCAGCCCCAGCATTTT. It codes for CATSRDGQGRNQPQHF.

This clone was counted only a few times. The V and J genes are TRBV6-1 and TRBJ2-5; D is possibly TRBD2 (5 bases). Germline CDR1 reads MNHNS; CDR2 reads SASEGT. V gave up 5 bases and J gave up 6 bases, with 16 bases separating them. The CDR3 spans 14 residues. CDR3 in amino acids: CASSIDVAGKTQYF. The CDR3 DNA reads as TGTGCCAGCAGTATCGACGTGGCCGGGAAGACCCAGTACTTC.

The chain has TRBV6-1 and TRBJ2-5, with TRBD2 as a possible D gene (7 bases). Trimming stripped 6 bases from V and 2 bases from J, with 16 bases between. The CDR3 spans 15 residues. Per the germline V gene, CDR1 is MNHNS and CDR2 is SASEGT. The CDR3 DNA follows: TGTGCCAGCAGGGGGGGGCGGGGGCGACAAGAGACCCAGTACTTC. It encodes CASRGGRGRQETQYF.

This clone has only a few counts. The CDR3 here is CASSLGPGIWDEQFF. The CDR3 DNA is TGTGCCAGCAGCTTAGGGCCGGGGATTTGGGATGAGCAGTTCTTC. The chain uses TRBV5-4 and TRBJ2-1; possibly TRBD2 for D (5 bases). Germline V lookup: CDR1 SGHNT, CDR2 YYREEE (reference sequence). With 2 bases removed from V and 8 bases from J, the gap between germline ends came to 17 bases. This CDR3 is 15 amino acids long.

This CDR3 is CASSLGSRGETQYF. The CDR3 nucleotides are TGTGCCAGCAGTTTAGGGTCCAGGGGAGAGACCCAGTACTTC. V and J are TRBV27 and TRBJ2-5, with a weak D call TRBD1 (6 bases). The V gene's germline CDR1 is MNHEY and CDR2 SMNVEV (reference sequence). This CDR3 has 14 amino acids. V lost 2 bases and J lost 4, with 11 bases in between.

The chain has TRBV18 and TRBJ1-5; TRBD1 agrees at 8 bases. V dropped 5 bases and J dropped 5; count of bases not matched to a gene: 5. Germline lookup yields CDR1 KGHSH and CDR2 LQKENI. CDR3 length: 14 residues. The CDR3, as DNA: TGTGCCAGCTCATCGGACAGGGACTATCAGCCCCAGCATTTT. This sequence encodes CASSSDRDYQPQHF.

The genes are TRBV9 and TRBJ2-3; possibly TRBD1 for D (5 bases). The V and J ends lost 3 bases and 0 bases respectively, with 11 bases between them. Per the germline V gene, CDR1 is SGDLS and CDR2 is YYNGEE. CDR3 length equals 15 residues. CDR3 in DNA: TGTGCCAGCAGCGGCGACAGACTTAGCACAGATACGCAGTATTTT. Translated, it gives CASSGDRLSTDTQYF.

The chain recombines TRBV30 with TRBJ1-2, with TRBD1 matching 7 bases. The trim removed 0 bases at V and 8 bases at J, leaving 6 bases unmatched. Germline V gene data show CDR1 as GTSNPN and CDR2 as SVGIG (reference sequence). The CDR3 covers 13 residues. The DNA of the CDR3 is TGTGCCTGGAGTGTTGAGGCAGGGGGAGGCTACACCTTC. It specifies CAWSVEAGGGYTF.